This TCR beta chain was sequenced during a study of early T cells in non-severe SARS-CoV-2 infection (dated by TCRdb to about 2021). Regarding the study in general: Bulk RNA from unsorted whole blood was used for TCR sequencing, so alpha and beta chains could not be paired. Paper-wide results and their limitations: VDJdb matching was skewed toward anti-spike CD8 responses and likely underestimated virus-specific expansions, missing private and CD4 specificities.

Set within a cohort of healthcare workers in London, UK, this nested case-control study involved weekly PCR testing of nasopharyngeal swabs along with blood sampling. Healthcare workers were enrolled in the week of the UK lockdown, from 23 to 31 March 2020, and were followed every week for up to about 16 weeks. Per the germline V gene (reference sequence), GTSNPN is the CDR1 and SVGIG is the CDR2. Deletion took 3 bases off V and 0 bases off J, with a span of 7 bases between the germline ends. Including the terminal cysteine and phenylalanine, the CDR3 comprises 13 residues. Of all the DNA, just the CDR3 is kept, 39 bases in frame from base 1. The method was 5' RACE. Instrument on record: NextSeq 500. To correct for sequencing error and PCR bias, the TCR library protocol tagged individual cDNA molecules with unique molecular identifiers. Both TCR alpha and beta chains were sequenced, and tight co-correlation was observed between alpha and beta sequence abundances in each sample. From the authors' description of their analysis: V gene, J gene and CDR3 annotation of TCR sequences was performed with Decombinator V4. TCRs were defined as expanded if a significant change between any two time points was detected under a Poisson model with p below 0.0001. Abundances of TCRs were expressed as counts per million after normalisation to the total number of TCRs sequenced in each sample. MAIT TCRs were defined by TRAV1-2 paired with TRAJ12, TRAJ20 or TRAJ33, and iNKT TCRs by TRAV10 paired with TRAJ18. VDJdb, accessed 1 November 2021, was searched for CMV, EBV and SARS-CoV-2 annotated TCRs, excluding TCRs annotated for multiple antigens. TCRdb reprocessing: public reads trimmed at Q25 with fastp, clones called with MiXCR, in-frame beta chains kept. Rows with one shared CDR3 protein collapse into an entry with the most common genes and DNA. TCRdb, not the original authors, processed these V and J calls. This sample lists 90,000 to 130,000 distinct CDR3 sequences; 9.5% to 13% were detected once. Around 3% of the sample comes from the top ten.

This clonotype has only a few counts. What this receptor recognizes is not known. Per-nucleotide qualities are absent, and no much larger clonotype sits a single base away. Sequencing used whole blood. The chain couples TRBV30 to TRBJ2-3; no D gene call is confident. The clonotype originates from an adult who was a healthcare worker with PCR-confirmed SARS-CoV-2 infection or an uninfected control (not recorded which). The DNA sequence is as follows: TGTGCCTGGAGCTCTCTAAGCACAGATACGCAGTATTTT. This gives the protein CAWSSLSTDTQYF.